What follows are 29 T cell receptor beta chains derived from one specimen sequenced in a study of beta chain features in type 1 diabetes. The study's findings and limits: Across all four CD4+ subsets, people with type 1 diabetes showed modestly shorter TCRB CDR3s.

Their recognized antigens are unknown. Every bit of the isolated RNA underwent reverse transcription, so sequencing read expressed TCRB transcripts. This table comes from immunoSEQ multiplex PCR, and its TCRdb copy is limited to in-frame clones, with some not included. Of about 650,000 clones in the sample, around an eighth were seen once. The sequenced material came from naive CD4+ T cells from blood. All receptors derive from a young man with type 1 diabetes.

The V call is TRBV5-1, the J call TRBJ2-5; tentative D call: TRBD2 (5 bases). Between the trimmed V and J ends, which lost 7 bases and 2 bases, there was a span of 18 bases. The CDR3 loop spans 15 amino acids. Germline loops: CDR1 SGHRS, CDR2 YFSETQ. The CDR3 region has the DNA TGCGCCAGCTTAGAGCGAGCGGAAATACAAGAGACCCAGTACTTC. The encoded protein is CASLERAEIQETQYF.

The table lists this clone with a few counts. This chain connects TRBV9 to TRBJ2-2; TRBD1 agrees at 9 bases. Germline loops: CDR1 SGDLS, CDR2 YYNGEE. The CDR3 consists of 15 residues. J lost 7 bases, V lost 3 bases, and 7 bases had no gene match. CDR3 region: CASSELQGASGELFF. Written as DNA, the CDR3 is TGTGCCAGCAGCGAGTTACAGGGGGCGAGCGGGGAGCTGTTTTTT. Full variable domain (missing parts from reference TRBV9 and TRBJ2-2): DSGVTQTPKHLITATGQRVTLRCSPRSGDLSVYWYQQSLDQGLQFLIQYYNGEERAKGNILERFSAQQFPDLHSELNLSSLELGDSALYFCASSELQGASGELFFGEGSRLTVL.

This clone was seen only a few times. This chain uses TRBV4-2 with TRBJ1-1; 11 bases agree with TRBD1. The CDR3 sequence is 15 residues long. Germline V gene data show CDR1 as LGHNA and CDR2 as YNFKEQ. The V and J ends lost 1 base and 4 bases, in that order; junction bases with no gene match: 2. CDR3 DNA: TGTGCCAGCAGCCAAGTGGGGACAGGGGGCACTGAAGCTTTCTTT. This encodes CASSQVGTGGTEAFF.

This clone has only a few counts. The rearrangement joins TRBV27 to TRBJ2-2; TRBD2 might be the D (6 bases). The V gene's germline CDR1 is MNHEY and CDR2 SMNVEV (reference sequence). The CDR3 runs to 15 residues. Between the trimmed V and J ends, which lost 6 bases and 5 bases, there was a span of 16 bases. CDR3 DNA sequence: TGTGCCAGCAGCCCGGCGGGATTGGGAACCGGGGAGCTGTTTTTT. This sequence encodes CASSPAGLGTGELFF.

This clone was detected only a few times. The rearrangement joins TRBV28 to TRBJ2-1; D is possibly TRBD2 (5 bases). Deletions cut 5 bases from V and 9 bases from J, with 17 bases between. Germline assignment: CDR1 MDHEN and CDR2 SYDVKM. The CDR3 is 14 residues long. This CDR3 is CASSTARDRTEQFF. In DNA, the CDR3 is TGTGCCAGCAGTACTGCCCGGGATAGGACTGAGCAGTTCTTC.

The chain recombines TRBV7-6 with TRBJ1-4; the D gene is possibly TRBD1 (5 bases). Germline V gene data show CDR1 as SGHVS and CDR2 as FNYEAQ. V dropped 5 bases and J dropped 7 bases, with 17 bases sitting between them. This CDR3 has 15 residues. The chain's CDR3 is CASSPLGGSSEKLFF. CDR3 in DNA: TGTGCCAGCAGCCCCTTGGGGGGTAGTAGTGAAAAACTGTTTTTT.

This clone occurred a few times. The CDR3 nucleotides are TGCGCCAGCAGCCAACAAGAGGGGCCCGGCACAGATACGCAGTATTTT. Translated, it gives CASSQQEGPGTDTQYF. The gene calls are TRBV4-3 and TRBJ2-3; the D gene could be TRBD1 or TRBD2 (5 bases each). Trimming left V 2 bases short and J 1 base short, with 13 bases between. The CDR3 loop spans 16 amino acids. The germline V gene encodes CDR1 LGHNA and CDR2 YSLEER.

A few counts support this clone. V gene TRBV4-3 combines with J gene TRBJ1-1; D is unresolved. Germline loops: CDR1 LGHNA, CDR2 YSLEER. With 0 bases removed from V and 3 bases from J, the gap between germline ends came to 11 bases. The CDR3 sequence is 15 residues long. Here the CDR3 DNA reads TGCGCCAGCAGCCAAGATGTTAGAGGCGACACTGAAGCTTTCTTT. This sequence encodes CASSQDVRGDTEAFF.

This clone was detected a few times. The CDR3 bases are TGTGCCAGCAGCGCCTACACTAGGAATGAGCAGTTCTTC. Translating it yields CASSAYTRNEQFF. The gene calls are TRBV5-6 and TRBJ2-1; D possibly corresponds to TRBD2 (5 bases). Germline CDR1 and CDR2: SGHDT and YYEEEE. V gave up 4 bases and J gave up 7 bases, with 12 bases separating them. The CDR3 runs 13 residues.

This clone was counted only a few times. J is TRBJ1-3 and V is TRBV9, with 8 bases fitting TRBD1. CDR3 length: 16 residues. The ends lost 4 bases at V and 1 base at J; junction bases unmatched: 7. Germline values: CDR1 SGDLS, CDR2 YYNGEE. The CDR3 DNA sequence: TGTGCCAGCAGCACCAGAGGACAGGGATCTGGAAACACCATATATTTT. Translating gives CASSTRGQGSGNTIYF.

This clone was counted between two and nine times. The chain employs TRBV6-5 and TRBJ2-4; 10 nucleotides match TRBD1. CDR3 size: 15 residues. V was pared by 0 bases and J by 4 bases, with 0 bases of the junction left unmatched. CDR1 MNHEY and CDR2 SVGAGI come from the germline V gene. This chain's CDR3 is CASSYSGQGKNIQYF. CDR3 DNA: TGTGCCAGCAGTTACTCGGGACAGGGGAAAAACATTCAGTACTTC.

J is TRBJ1-1 and V is TRBV27; D ambiguous. This CDR3 comprises 12 residues. Trimming removed 5 bases from V and 7 bases from J, with 11 bases in between. Germline lookup yields CDR1 MNHEY and CDR2 SMNVEV (reference sequence). The DNA for the CDR3 is TGTGCCAGCAGTCCAGAGACGGGTGAAGCTTTCTTT. This translates into CASSPETGEAFF.

This clone appeared a few times. The genes are TRBV6-6 and TRBJ2-2, with D possibly TRBD1 on 6 matching bases. This CDR3 has 13 amino acids. CDR1 MNHNY and CDR2 SVGAGI come from the germline V gene (reference sequence). Trimming cost V 5 bases and J 4 bases, with 8 bases left between them. The CDR3 loop is CASSTGFTGELFF. Written as DNA, the CDR3 is TGTGCCAGCAGTACAGGGTTCACCGGGGAGCTGTTTTTT.

The rearrangement uses TRBV7-9 and TRBJ1-2; maybe TRBD1 (5 bases). Trimming removed 4 bases at V and 5 bases at J, with 8 bases between. Looked up from germline, CDR1 is SEHNR and CDR2 is FQNEAQ (reference sequence). CDR3 size: 12 residues. CDR3 nucleotides: TGTGCCAGCAGCTCGACAGTTTATGGCTACACCTTC. Its translation is CASSSTVYGYTF.

This clone was seen a few times. This chain uses TRBV29-1 with TRBJ2-2, with D possibly TRBD1 on 6 matching bases. Germline V gives CDR1 SQVTM, CDR2 ANQGSEA. The CDR3 extends over 14 amino acids. Trimming removed 7 bases at V and 3 bases at J, with 15 bases between. CDR3 in DNA: TGCAGCGCCACAGGGATCTTGGACACCGGGGAGCTGTTTTTT. As protein: CSATGILDTGELFF.

This clone turned up a few times. The chain joins TRBV29-1 to TRBJ2-7, with D perhaps matching TRBD1 or TRBD2 (7 bases each). CDR1 is SQVTM and CDR2 is ANQGSEA in the germline V gene. The CDR3 covers 15 residues. V dropped 6 bases and J dropped 1 base, with 19 bases sitting between them. The CDR3 sequence: CSVRAGGGWSYEQYF. Written as DNA, the CDR3 is TGCAGCGTAAGGGCAGGGGGGGGATGGTCCTACGAGCAGTACTTC.

This clone has only a few counts. This sequence joins TRBV5-6 and TRBJ1-6; D is undetermined. The CDR3 sequence is 12 residues long. Trimming pared 1 base from V and 10 bases from J, leaving 6 bases between. Germline CDR1 reads SGHDT; CDR2 reads YYEEEE. CDR3 sequence reads: CASSLSVSPLHF. The CDR3, as DNA: TGTGCCAGCAGCTTGAGCGTGTCACCCCTCCACTTT.

This clone has just a few counts. The chain employs TRBV27 and TRBJ1-6, with D possibly TRBD1 on 6 matching bases. Germline V gene data show CDR1 as MNHEY and CDR2 as SMNVEV (reference sequence). Trimming stripped 2 bases from V and 7 bases from J, with 15 bases between. This CDR3 is 16 amino acids long. CDR3 in DNA: TGTGCCAGCAGTTTAACCGGACAGACCCTCAATTCACCCCTCCACTTT. The encoded protein is CASSLTGQTLNSPLHF.

This clone came up once. With a much larger clone just one base away, this may be a read error. The chain carries TRBV9 and TRBJ2-3; D unresolved. Germline CDR1 and CDR2: SGDLS and YYNGEE. The CDR3 length is 13 residues. Trimming removed 4 bases from V and 1 base from J, with 7 bases in between. The DNA of the CDR3 is TGTGCCAGCAGCTTTCGAGGCACAGATACGCAGTATTTT. Encoded protein: CASSFRGTDTQYF.

V gene TRBV5-1 combines with J gene TRBJ1-1; 8 bases line up with TRBD1. Germline values: CDR1 SGHRS, CDR2 YFSETQ. This CDR3 contains 13 residues. The V and J ends lost 4 bases and 5 bases, in that order; junction bases with no gene match: 4. CDR3 in amino acids: CASSIGQGTEAFF. The CDR3 DNA reads TGCGCCAGCAGCATCGGACAGGGAACTGAAGCTTTCTTT.

V usage is TRBV4-2 and J usage is TRBJ2-7; no reliable D call. Germline values: CDR1 LGHNA, CDR2 YNFKEQ. V gave up 1 base and J gave up 0 bases, with 13 bases separating them. The CDR3 extends over 16 amino acids. In DNA, the CDR3 is TGTGCCAGCAGCCAAGCCGGGCAGTCCTACTCCTACGAGCAGTACTTC. Protein sequence: CASSQAGQSYSYEQYF.

The chain carries TRBV6-5 and TRBJ1-3, with D possibly matching TRBD1 (6 bases). CDR1 is MNHEY, CDR2 SVGAGI, per germline. Trimming removed 5 bases at V and 1 base at J, with 12 bases between. This CDR3 spans 15 amino acids. The CDR3 sequence: CASSRTAESGNTIYF. The CDR3 coding sequence is TGTGCCAGCAGTAGGACAGCCGAATCTGGAAACACCATATATTTT.

This clone came up a few times. This chain uses TRBV5-1 with TRBJ2-1; TRBD1 is a possible D gene (6 bases). Germline CDR1 is SGHRS and CDR2 is YFSETQ. V was clipped by 2 bases and J by 2 bases, with 8 bases between them. The CDR3 totals 14 residues. In DNA form, the CDR3 reads TGCGCCAGCAGCTTCCCAGGGGCCTACAATGAGCAGTTCTTC. Its protein is CASSFPGAYNEQFF.

The gene calls are TRBV30 and TRBJ1-5, with D hard to call. The CDR3 has 13 residues. V lost 2 bases, J lost 6 bases, and 11 bases lay in between. Germline values: CDR1 GTSNPN, CDR2 SVGIG (reference sequence). The CDR3 DNA reads TGTGCCTGGAGTACTGGGAGATCTCAGCCCCAGCATTTT. Amino acid sequence: CAWSTGRSQPQHF.

This clone was counted between two and nine times. This rearrangement joins TRBV6-6 to TRBJ2-2; D might be TRBD1 (6 bases). Germline V gives CDR1 MNHNY, CDR2 SVGAGI (reference sequence). The CDR3 consists of 15 residues. Between the trimmed V and J ends, which lost 2 bases and 1 base, there was a span of 8 bases. The CDR3 region is CASSYEDRNTGELFF. The CDR3 DNA reads as TGTGCCAGCAGTTACGAGGACAGGAACACCGGGGAGCTGTTTTTT.

The V and J genes are TRBV29-1 and TRBJ2-2; a weak D match, TRBD2 (5 bases). Germline V gives CDR1 SQVTM, CDR2 ANQGSEA. V shed 4 bases and J shed 1 base, with 10 bases lying between them. There are 14 residues in the CDR3. CDR3 bases: TGCAGCGTTGGGGAGCAGCTGAACACCGGGGAGCTGTTTTTT. Protein product: CSVGEQLNTGELFF.

This clone was counted only a few times. Other DNA sequences in the sample encode the same CDR3. The chain couples TRBV9 to TRBJ1-3, with 7 bases identical to TRBD1. V shed 2 bases and J 7 bases; nucleotides not matched to a gene: 9. Looked up from germline, CDR1 is SGDLS and CDR2 is YYNGEE. The CDR3 length is 15 residues. This chain's CDR3 is CASSVGQSSGNTIYF. CDR3 coding DNA: TGTGCCAGCAGCGTGGGACAGTCGAGTGGTAACACCATATATTTT.

This clone was seen only a few times. This rearrangement joins TRBV29-1 to TRBJ1-2; TRBD1 aligns across 10 bases. V gave up 4 bases and J gave up 4 bases; unmatched junction bases: 6. Per the germline V gene, CDR1 is SQVTM and CDR2 is ANQGSEA. CDR3 length equals 14 residues. The CDR3 DNA reads as TGCAGCGTTGTGGGACAGGGGCAAATCTATGGCTACACCTTC. The encoded protein is CSVVGQGQIYGYTF.

This clone occurred a few times. This chain connects TRBV6-5 to TRBJ1-2, with 7 bases aligning to TRBD1. This CDR3 contains 13 residues. V lost 5 bases and J lost 6; bases outside the gene matches: 6. Germline V gene lookup returns CDR1 MNHEY and CDR2 SVGAGI. The CDR3 loop is CASSPDRVHGYTF. The CDR3 bases are TGTGCCAGCAGTCCCGACAGGGTACATGGCTACACCTTC.